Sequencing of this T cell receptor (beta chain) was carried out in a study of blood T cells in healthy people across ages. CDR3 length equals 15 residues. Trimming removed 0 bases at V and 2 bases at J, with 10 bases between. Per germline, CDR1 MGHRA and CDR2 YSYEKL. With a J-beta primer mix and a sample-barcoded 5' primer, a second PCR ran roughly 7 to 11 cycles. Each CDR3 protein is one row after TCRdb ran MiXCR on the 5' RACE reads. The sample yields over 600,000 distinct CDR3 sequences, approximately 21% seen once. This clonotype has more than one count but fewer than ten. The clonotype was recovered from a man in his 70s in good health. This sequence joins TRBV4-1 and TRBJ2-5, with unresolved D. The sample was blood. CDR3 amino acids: CASSQEGYRQETQYF. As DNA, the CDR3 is TGCGCCAGCAGCCAAGAGGGTTACCGACAAGAGACCCAGTACTTC.